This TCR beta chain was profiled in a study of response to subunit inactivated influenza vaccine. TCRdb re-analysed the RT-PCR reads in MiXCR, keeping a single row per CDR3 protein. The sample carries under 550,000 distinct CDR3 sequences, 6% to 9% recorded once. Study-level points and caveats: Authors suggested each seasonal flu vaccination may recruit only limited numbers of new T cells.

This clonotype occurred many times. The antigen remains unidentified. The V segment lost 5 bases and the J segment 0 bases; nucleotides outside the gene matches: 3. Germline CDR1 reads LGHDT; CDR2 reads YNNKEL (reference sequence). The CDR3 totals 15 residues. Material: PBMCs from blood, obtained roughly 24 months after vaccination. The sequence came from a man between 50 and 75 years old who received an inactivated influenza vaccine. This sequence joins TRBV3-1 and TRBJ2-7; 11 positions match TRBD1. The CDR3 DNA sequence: TGTGCCAGCAGCGGTGGGACAGGGGGCTCCTACGAGCAGTACTTC. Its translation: CASSGGTGGSYEQYF.